This TCR beta chain stems from a study of neoadjuvant anti-PD-1 for oral cavity cancer. Generated by immunoSEQ multiplex PCR, the TCRdb table keeps only in-frame clones and is missing some. Altogether fewer than 8,000 clones are present, roughly 57% being singletons, with the ten largest covering roughly 3.2%. Documented time point: after neoadjuvant nivolumab, at surgical resection. In this sample, this clone turned up a few times. The receptor was isolated from a person aged 35 to 85 with oral cavity squamous cell carcinoma. Sequencing used PBMCs, obtained after nivolumab (anti-PD-1) treatment.

In nucleotides, the CDR3 is TGTGCCAGCAGCTTCAAGATGAACACTGAAGCTTTCTTT. Its protein is CASSFKMNTEAFF. The V call is TRBV5-4, the J call TRBJ1-1; D unclear. Between the trimmed V and J ends, which lost 2 bases and 0 bases, there was a span of 5 bases. This CDR3 has 13 residues. Germline assignment: CDR1 SGHNT and CDR2 YYREEE (reference sequence). The variable domain in full, with the rest retrieved from reference TRBV5-4 and TRBJ1-1, is ETGVTQSPTHLIKTRGQQVTLRCSSQSGHNTVSWYQQALGQGPQFIFQYYREEENGRGNFPPRFSGLQFPNYSSELNVNALELDDSALYLCASSFKMNTEAFFGQGTRLTVV.